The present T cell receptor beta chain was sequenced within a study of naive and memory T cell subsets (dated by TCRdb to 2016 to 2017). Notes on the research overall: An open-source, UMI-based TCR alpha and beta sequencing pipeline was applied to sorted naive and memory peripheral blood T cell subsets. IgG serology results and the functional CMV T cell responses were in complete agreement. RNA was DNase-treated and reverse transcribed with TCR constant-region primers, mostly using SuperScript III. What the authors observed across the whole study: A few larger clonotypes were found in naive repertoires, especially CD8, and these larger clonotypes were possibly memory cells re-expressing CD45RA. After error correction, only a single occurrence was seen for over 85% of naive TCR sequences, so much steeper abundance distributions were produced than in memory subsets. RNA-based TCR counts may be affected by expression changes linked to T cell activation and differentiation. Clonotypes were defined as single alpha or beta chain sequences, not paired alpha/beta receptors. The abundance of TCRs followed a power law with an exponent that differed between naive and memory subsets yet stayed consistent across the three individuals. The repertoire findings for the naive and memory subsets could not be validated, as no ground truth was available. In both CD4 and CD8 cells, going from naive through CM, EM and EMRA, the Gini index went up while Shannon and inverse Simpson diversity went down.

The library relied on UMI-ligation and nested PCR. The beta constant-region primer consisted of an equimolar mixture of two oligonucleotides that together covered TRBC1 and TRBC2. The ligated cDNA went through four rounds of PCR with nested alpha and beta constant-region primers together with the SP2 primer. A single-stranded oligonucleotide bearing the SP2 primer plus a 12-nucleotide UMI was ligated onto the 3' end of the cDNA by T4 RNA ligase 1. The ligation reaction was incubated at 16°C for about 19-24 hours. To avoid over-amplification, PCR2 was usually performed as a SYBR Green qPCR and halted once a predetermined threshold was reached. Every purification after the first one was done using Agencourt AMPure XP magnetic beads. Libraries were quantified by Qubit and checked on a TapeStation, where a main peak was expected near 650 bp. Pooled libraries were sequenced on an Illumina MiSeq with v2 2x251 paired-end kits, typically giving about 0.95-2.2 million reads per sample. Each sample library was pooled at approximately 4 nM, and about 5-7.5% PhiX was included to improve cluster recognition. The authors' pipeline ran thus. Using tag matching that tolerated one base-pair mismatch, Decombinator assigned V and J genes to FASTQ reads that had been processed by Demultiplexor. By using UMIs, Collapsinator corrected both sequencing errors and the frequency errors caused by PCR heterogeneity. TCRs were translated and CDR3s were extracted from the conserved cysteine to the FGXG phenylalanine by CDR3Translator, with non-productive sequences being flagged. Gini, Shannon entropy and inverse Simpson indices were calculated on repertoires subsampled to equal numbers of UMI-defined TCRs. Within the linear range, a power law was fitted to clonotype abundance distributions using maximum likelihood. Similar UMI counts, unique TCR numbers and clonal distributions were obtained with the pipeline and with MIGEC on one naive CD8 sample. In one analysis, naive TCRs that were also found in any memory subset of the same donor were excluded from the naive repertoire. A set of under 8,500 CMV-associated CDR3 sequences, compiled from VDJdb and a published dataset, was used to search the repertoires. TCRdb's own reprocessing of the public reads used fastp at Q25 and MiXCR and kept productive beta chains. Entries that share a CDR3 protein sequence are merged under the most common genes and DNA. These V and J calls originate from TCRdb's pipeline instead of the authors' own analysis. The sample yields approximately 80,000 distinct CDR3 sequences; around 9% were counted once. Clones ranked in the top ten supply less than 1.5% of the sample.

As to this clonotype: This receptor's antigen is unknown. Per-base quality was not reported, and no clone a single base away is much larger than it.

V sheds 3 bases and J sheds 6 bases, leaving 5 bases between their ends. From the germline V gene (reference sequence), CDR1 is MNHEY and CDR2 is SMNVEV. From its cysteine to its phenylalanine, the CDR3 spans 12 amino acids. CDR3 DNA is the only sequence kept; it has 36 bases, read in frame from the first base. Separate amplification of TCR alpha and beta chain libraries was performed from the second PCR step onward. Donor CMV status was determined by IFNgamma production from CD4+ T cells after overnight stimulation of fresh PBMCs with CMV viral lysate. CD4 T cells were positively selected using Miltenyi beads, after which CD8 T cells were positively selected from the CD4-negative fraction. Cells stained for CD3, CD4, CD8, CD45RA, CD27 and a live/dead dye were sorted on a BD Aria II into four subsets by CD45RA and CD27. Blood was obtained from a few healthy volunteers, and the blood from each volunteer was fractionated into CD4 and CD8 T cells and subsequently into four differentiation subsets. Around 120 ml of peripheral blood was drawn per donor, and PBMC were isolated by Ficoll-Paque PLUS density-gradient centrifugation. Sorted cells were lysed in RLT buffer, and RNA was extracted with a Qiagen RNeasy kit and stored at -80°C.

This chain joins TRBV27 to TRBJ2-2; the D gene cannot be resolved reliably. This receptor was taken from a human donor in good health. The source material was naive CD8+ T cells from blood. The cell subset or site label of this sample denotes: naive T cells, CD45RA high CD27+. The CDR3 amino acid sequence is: CASSFGAGELFF. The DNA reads TGTGCCAGCAGTTTCGGAGCCGGGGAGCTGTTTTTT.